This T cell receptor (beta chain) appears in the sequencing data of a study of shared clonotypes between healthy human individuals. Study background: Per donor, three plates held CD4 naive cells, three held CD4 memory, two held CD8 naive and one held CD8 memory.

J lost 0 bases, V lost 6 bases, and 4 bases had no gene match. Germline CDR1 is MGHRA and CDR2 is YSYEKL. The CDR3 runs 14 residues. CD45RO negativity and positive selection for CCR7 defined naive CD8 cells, a population that excluded terminally differentiated effector memory CD45RA+ cells. Here immunoSEQ multiplex PCR was the method, and the copy in TCRdb shows in-frame clones only, minus some. The data hold 600,000 or so clones, with about 98% observed a single time. Sequencing input: naive CD8+ T cells sorted from blood. The chain carries TRBV4-1 and TRBJ2-7; 8 nucleotides line up with TRBD2. The TCR comes from a man between 25 and 39 years old in good health. This CDR3 is CASSSGGSSYEQYF. DNA of the CDR3: TGCGCCAGCAGTTCGGGAGGGAGCTCCTACGAGCAGTACTTC.